This T cell receptor (beta chain) was recovered during a study of control samples from healthy donors and cancer patients (dated by TCRdb to about 2020). Receptors were amplified or captured by the immunoSEQ multiplex PCR assay. TCRdb took this table from immuneACCESS and kept in-frame rearrangements with V and J called. Such tables lack part of the clones; where checked against another copy, unresolved V genes explain under half of the gap, and the rest is unexplained. The sample table holds tens of thousands of clones, of which about 89% were seen once. The ten largest make up 8.5% to 10% of the sample. The germline V gene (reference sequence) yields LGHDT for CDR1 and YNNKEL for CDR2. Trimming removed 7 bases from V and 6 bases from J, leaving 19 bases between the germline ends. The CDR3 measures 14 amino acids from cysteine to valine. The kept DNA is CDR3 alone, 42 bases in frame from the first base.

With respect to this clone: This receptor's antigen is unknown. One base away there is no much larger clone; base qualities are not given.

The chain is made from TRBV3-1 (or the pseudogene TRBV3-2) and TRBJ2-7; the D gene assignment is ambiguous. Sequenced material: PBMCs. This receptor was identified in a woman aged 45-59 years with colorectal cancer. This receptor has the CDR3 CASKAFPQSFEQYV. The sequenced DNA: TGTGCCAGCAAGGCGTTCCCGCAGAGTTTCGAGCAGTACGTC.